This TCR beta chain was documented in a study of OX40 agonist ivuxolimab in advanced cancers. Study summary: Ivuxolimab doses were 0.01, 0.1, 0.3, 1.5, 3 or 10 mg/kg every 2 weeks.

Clones were read by immunoSEQ multiplex PCR, and TCRdb kept only the in-frame ones, dropping some. This sample has 60,000 to 85,000 clones; about 94% occur once, and the top ten carry approximately 20%. Study-level results: Doses of 0.1 to 3.0 mg/kg were accompanied by clonal expansion of CD4+ and CD8+ blood T cells by week 6.

This clone was counted a single time. Its antigen is not known. Specimen: CD4+ or CD8+ T cells sorted from blood, collected in a trial of the OX40 agonist ivuxolimab. The receptor was derived from an adult with an advanced solid tumor such as melanoma, head and neck, liver or kidney cancer.

The CDR3 sequence is CASSFRDRGGYGYTF. DNA of the CDR3: TGTGCCAGCAGCTTCCGGGACAGGGGTGGCTATGGCTACACCTTC. The chain uses TRBV11-2 and TRBJ1-2, with 10 bases fitting TRBD1. The CDR3 is 15 residues long. The J segment lost 4 bases and the V segment lost 3 bases, leaving 5 bases of the junction unmatched. Germline CDR1 is SGHAT and CDR2 is FQNNGV.